One and the same sample provided the 16 T cell receptor beta chains below, sequenced in a study of CXCR3-negative and CXCR3-positive naive CD8 T cells. 5' RACE with UMI labels generated the TRB cDNA libraries. For each CDR3 protein, TCRdb gives one entry from its re-call of the 5' RACE reads, without DNA. The listing contains roughly 56,000 distinct CDR3 sequences. Sequences were obtained from naive CXCR3- CD8+ T cells from blood. The subset denotes: CD45RO-CCR7+CD27+CD95- naive CD8+ T cells lacking CXCR3 (TNR3-). The receptor set was obtained from a human donor in good health. Some clones in this sample may be carry-over from other donors' samples.

The chain recombines TRBV30 with TRBJ2-2; checking the TCRdb D call of TRBD1 is not possible without DNA. Germline assignment: CDR1 GTSNPN and CDR2 SVGIG (reference sequence). The CDR3 covers 14 residues. CDR3 in amino acids: CASGGQGDGGELFF.

The rearrangement joins TRBV10-3 to TRBJ2-3. This CDR3 region has 13 residues. The germline CDR1 and CDR2 sequences are ENHRY and SYGVKD. The chain's CDR3 is CAIRDTRTDTQYF.

The V call is TRBV29-1, the J call TRBJ2-7; TCRdb names TRBD2, which stays unverified in the absence of DNA. The CDR3 is 13 residues long. The germline V gene has CDR1 SQVTM and CDR2 ANQGSEA. This CDR3 is CSAAGMAVYEQYF.

The chain carries TRBV15 and TRBJ2-7; TCRdb's D gene call, TRBD1, goes unchecked for lack of DNA. The CDR3 is made up of 15 amino acids. Germline V gene data show CDR1 as LNHNV and CDR2 as YYDKDF (reference sequence). The CDR3: CATSRVGQGAHEQYF.

J is TRBJ2-5 and V is TRBV23-1; no DNA is available, so the TRBD1 call from TCRdb remains unchecked. TRBV23-1 is an open reading frame whose function is uncertain. The CDR3 loop spans 16 amino acids. Here the CDR3 reads CASSHPLRQGRETQYF.

The rearrangement joins TRBV5-1 to TRBJ1-1; lacking DNA, the TRBD1 call made by TCRdb goes unchecked. CDR3 length: 13 amino acids. Germline assignment: CDR1 SGHRS and CDR2 YFSETQ. The CDR3 protein is CASSFGQGAIGFF.

The chain is built from TRBV14 and TRBJ1-6; TCRdb's D call of TRBD1 is untestable without DNA. The germline V gene encodes CDR1 SGHDN and CDR2 FVKESK. The CDR3 has 18 residues. The chain's CDR3 is CASREPLRDNSYNSPLHF.

The rearrangement joins TRBV27 to TRBJ2-7; TCRdb designates TRBD1, a call that cannot be tested without DNA. Germline values: CDR1 MNHEY, CDR2 SMNVEV (reference sequence). This CDR3 comprises 14 residues. The CDR3 sequence: CASSMGDRGWEQYF.

The chain carries TRBV6-6 and TRBJ2-5; TCRdb returns TRBD1, unconfirmable since there is no DNA. Germline CDR1 reads MNHNY; CDR2 reads SVGAGI (reference sequence). CDR3 size: 13 residues. The CDR3 reads CASSYHRGETQYF.

The V gene is TRBV25-1, the J gene TRBJ1-1; with no DNA, the TCRdb D assignment of TRBD1 cannot be verified. This CDR3 is built from 16 residues. Germline CDR1 reads MGHDK; CDR2 reads SYGVNS. CDR3 protein: CASREIDRDRGIEAFF.

This rearrangement joins TRBV15 to TRBJ2-1; TCRdb outputs TRBD2, but without DNA this stays unchecked. This CDR3 is 14 amino acids long. In germline, CDR1 is LNHNV, CDR2 YYDKDF (reference sequence). CDR3 sequence reads: CATGVGLSSNEQFF.

This sequence joins TRBV6-6 and TRBJ2-5; TCRdb calls TRBD2, which cannot be checked without DNA. This CDR3 contains 14 residues. Germline loops: CDR1 MNHNY, CDR2 SVGAGI (reference sequence). The CDR3 loop reads CASSLAGGLETQYF.

V gene TRBV5-6 combines with J gene TRBJ2-2. CDR1 and CDR2 (germline): SGHDT, YYEEEE. The length of the CDR3 is 15 residues. The CDR3: CASSPITRNTGELFF. Variable domain in full (rest from reference TRBV5-6 and TRBJ2-2): DAGVTQSPTHLIKTRGQQVTLRCSPKSGHDTVSWYQQALGQGPQFIFQYYEEEERQRGNFPDRFSGHQFPNYSSELNVNALLLGDSALYLCASSPITRNTGELFFGEGSRLTVL.

The V and J genes are TRBV30 and TRBJ2-1. Germline CDR1 and CDR2: GTSNPN and SVGIG (reference sequence). There are 13 residues in the CDR3. Here the CDR3 reads CAWSVQDYNEQFF.

This chain joins TRBV6-5 and TRBJ2-1; TCRdb's assignment of TRBD2 cannot be checked, as there is no DNA. Germline V gene data show CDR1 as MNHEY and CDR2 as SVGAGI. The CDR3 totals 17 residues. CDR3 sequence: CASSDGGLAGTYNEQFF.

The chain recombines TRBV6-5 with TRBJ2-1; the D gene TCRdb calls, TRBD2, cannot be checked with no DNA. There are 16 residues in the CDR3. Germline-derived CDR1 and CDR2 are MNHEY and SVGAGI. This CDR3 reads CASSIAGGPEYNEQFF.